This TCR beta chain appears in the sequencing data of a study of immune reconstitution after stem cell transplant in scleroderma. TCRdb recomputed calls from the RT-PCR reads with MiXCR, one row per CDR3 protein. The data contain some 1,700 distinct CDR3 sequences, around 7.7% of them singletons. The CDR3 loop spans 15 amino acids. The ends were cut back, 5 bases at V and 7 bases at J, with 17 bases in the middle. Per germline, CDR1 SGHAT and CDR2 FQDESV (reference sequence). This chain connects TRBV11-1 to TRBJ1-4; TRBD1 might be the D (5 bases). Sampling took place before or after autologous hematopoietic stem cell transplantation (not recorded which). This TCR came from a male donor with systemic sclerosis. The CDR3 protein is CASSPSQGVSEKLFF. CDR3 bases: TGTGCCAGCAGCCCCTCTCAAGGGGTGAGTGAAAAACTGTTTTTT.